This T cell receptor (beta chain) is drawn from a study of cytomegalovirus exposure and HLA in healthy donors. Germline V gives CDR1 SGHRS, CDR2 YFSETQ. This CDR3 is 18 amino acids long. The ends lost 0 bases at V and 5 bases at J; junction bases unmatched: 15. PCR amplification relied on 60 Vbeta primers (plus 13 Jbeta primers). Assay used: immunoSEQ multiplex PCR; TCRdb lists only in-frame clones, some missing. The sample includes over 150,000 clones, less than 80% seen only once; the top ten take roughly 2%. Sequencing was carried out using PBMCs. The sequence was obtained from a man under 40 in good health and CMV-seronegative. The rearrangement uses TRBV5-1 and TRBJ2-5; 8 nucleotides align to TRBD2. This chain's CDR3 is CASSLDYERGPKVETQYF. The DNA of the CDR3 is TGCGCCAGCAGCTTGGATTATGAGCGGGGGCCTAAGGTTGAGACCCAGTACTTC.